The present TCR beta chain was sequenced within a study of spatial heterogeneity in lung cancer. In the study overall: Available follow-up PBMC samples were sequenced, at a median of around two years post-resection.

Time point given: blood at routine non-recurrence follow-up after resection. The sequenced material consisted of unsorted whole RNA from tumor, nontumor lung or frozen PBMC. The study tagged each TCR cDNA molecule with a unique molecular identifier. MiXCR, run by TCRdb on the 5' RACE reads, gives a single entry per CDR3 protein. The table shows approximately 50,000 distinct CDR3 sequences, with less than 9.5% occurring only once. The sample holds many counts of this clonotype. Germline CDR1 and CDR2: SGHAT and FQNNGV. V was clipped by 5 bases and J by 1 base, with 11 bases between them. The CDR3 covers 14 residues.

The TCR comes from a female donor with early-stage non-small cell lung cancer. The sample in question was PBMCs, obtained at follow-up. This chain uses TRBV11-2 with TRBJ1-1; the D is unclear. CDR3 sequence reads: CASSPGTKNTEAFF. The CDR3 DNA sequence: TGTGCCAGCAGCCCTGGTACAAAGAACACTGAAGCTTTCTTT.